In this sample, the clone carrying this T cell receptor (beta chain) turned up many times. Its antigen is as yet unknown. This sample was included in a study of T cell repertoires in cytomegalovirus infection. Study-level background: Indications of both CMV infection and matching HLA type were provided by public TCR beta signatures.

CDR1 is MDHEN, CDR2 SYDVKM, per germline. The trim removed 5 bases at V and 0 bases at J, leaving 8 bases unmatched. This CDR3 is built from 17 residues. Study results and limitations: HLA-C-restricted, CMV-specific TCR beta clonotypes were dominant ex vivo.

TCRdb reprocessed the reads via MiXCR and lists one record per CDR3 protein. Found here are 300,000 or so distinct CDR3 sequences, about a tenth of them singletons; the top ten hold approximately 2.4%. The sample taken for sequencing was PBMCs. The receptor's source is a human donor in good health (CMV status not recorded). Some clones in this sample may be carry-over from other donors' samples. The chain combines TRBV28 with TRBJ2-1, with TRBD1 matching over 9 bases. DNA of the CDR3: TGTGCCAGCAGTCATGGGACAGGGAAATTCTCCTACAATGAGCAGTTCTTC. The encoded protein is CASSHGTGKFSYNEQFF.